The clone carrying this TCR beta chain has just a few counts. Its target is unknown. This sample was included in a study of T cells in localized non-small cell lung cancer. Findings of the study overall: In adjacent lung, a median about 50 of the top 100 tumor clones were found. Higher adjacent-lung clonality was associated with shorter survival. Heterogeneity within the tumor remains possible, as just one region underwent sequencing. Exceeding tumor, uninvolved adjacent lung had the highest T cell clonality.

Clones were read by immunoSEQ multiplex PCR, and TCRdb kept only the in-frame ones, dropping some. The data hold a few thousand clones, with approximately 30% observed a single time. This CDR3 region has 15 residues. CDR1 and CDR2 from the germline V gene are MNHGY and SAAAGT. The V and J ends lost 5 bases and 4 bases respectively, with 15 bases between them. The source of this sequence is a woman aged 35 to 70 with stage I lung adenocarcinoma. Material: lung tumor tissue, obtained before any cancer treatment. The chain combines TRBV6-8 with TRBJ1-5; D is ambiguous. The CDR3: CASSNLHSGNQPQHF. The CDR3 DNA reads TGTGCCAGCAGTAACTTACACAGCGGGAATCAGCCCCAGCATTTT.